This T cell receptor beta chain derives from a study of blood T cell repertoires in COVID-19. Turning to the study itself: COVID-19 samples collected from the United States, Italy and Spain covered acute and convalescent phases. From T cells, B-cell-depleted T cells, or PBMCs came the material, which was cDNA or gDNA.

Per the original data handling: Quantification of nucleated cells was approximated via reference gene primer amplification. Assay: immunoSEQ multiplex PCR; the TCRdb copy retains only in-frame clones and omits some. The D gene and trimming were derived from the DNA, and the V and J assignments and clone size from that table. The data show approximately 81,000 clones, about nine tenths seen once. CDR1 is LNHNV and CDR2 is YYDKDF in the germline V gene (reference sequence). The CDR3 loop spans 16 amino acids. Trimming shortened V by 3 bases and J by 4 bases, and 17 bases separated the two germline ends.

The chain couples TRBV15 to TRBJ2-3, with D possibly matching TRBD2 (7 bases). The specimen sequenced was peripheral blood. The receptor's source is a woman aged 45-65 years in a cohort sampled during active COVID-19. The CDR3 DNA reads as TGTGCCACCAGCAGGGCCCGGGGGGCCCTTGCAGATACGCAGTATTTT. It yields the protein CATSRARGALADTQYF.